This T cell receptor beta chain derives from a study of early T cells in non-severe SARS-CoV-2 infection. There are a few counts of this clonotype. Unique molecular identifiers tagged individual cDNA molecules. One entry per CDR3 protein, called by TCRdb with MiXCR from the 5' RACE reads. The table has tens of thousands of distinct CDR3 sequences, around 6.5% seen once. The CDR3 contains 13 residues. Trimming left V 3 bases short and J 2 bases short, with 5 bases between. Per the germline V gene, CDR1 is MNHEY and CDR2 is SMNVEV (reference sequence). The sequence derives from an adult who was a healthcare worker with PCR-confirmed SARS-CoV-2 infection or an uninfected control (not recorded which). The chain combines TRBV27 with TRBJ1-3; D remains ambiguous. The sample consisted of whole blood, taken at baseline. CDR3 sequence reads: CASSFAAGNTIYF. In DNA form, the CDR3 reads TGTGCCAGCAGTTTCGCAGCTGGAAACACCATATATTTT.